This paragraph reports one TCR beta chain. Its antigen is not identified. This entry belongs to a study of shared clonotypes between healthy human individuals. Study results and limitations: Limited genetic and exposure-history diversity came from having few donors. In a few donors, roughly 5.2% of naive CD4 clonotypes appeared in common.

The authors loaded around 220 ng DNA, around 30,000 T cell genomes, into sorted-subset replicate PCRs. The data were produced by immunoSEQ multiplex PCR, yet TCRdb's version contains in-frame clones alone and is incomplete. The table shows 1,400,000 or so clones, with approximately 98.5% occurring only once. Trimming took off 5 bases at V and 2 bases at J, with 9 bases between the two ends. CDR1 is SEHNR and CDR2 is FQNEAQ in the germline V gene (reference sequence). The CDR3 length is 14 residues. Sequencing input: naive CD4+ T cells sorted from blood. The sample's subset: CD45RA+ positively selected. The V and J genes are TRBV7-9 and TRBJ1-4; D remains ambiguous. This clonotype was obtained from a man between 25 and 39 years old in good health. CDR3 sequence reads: CASSQRETNEKLFF. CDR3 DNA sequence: TGTGCCAGCAGCCAGAGGGAGACTAATGAAAAACTGTTTTTT. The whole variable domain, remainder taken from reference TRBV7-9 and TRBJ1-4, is DTGVSQNPRHKITKRGQNVTFRCDPISEHNRLYWYRQTLGQGPEFLTYFQNEAQLEKSRLLSDRFSAERPKGSFSTLEIQRTEQGDSAMYLCASSQRETNEKLFFGSGTQLSVL.